This T cell receptor (beta chain) is drawn from a study of response to subunit inactivated influenza vaccine. TCRdb reanalysed the RT-PCR reads using MiXCR and keeps one entry per CDR3 protein. The data hold about 800,000 distinct CDR3 sequences, with around 21% observed a single time. Trimming shortened V by 0 bases and J by 3 bases, and 11 bases separated the two germline ends. The V gene's germline CDR1 is KGHSH and CDR2 LQKENI. The length of the CDR3 is 15 residues. This clonotype was sampled from a man aged 45-65 years who received an inactivated influenza vaccine. The chain joins TRBV18 to TRBJ1-1; D is perhaps TRBD1 (5 bases). The sample was PBMCs from blood, taken around 5 days after vaccination. This CDR3 is CASSPPSGSDTEAFF. The DNA of the CDR3 is TGTGCCAGCTCACCACCCTCAGGGTCAGACACTGAAGCTTTCTTT.